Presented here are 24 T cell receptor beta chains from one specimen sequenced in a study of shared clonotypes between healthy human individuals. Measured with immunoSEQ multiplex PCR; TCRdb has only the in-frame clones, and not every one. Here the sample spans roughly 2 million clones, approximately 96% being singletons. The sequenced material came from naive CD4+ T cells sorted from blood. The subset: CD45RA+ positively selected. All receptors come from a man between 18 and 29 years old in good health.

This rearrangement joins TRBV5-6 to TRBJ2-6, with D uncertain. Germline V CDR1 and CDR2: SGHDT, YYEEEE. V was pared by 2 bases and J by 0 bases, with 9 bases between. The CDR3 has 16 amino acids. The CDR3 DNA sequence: TGTGCCAGCAGCTTTTCACTTTACTCTGGGGCCAACGTCCTGACTTTC. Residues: CASSFSLYSGANVLTF.

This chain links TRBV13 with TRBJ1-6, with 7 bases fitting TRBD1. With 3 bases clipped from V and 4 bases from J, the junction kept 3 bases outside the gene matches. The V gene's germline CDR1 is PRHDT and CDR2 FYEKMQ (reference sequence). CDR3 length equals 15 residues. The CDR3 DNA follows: TGTGCCAGCAGCTTTGGGACAGCTTATAATTCACCCCTCCACTTT. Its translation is CASSFGTAYNSPLHF.

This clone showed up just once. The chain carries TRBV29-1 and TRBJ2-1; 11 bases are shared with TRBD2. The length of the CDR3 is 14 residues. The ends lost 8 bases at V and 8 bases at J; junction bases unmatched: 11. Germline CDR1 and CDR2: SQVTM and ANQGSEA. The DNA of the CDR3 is TGCAGCTCCGGGACTAGCGGAAAGGGGGATGAGCAGTTCTTC. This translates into CSSGTSGKGDEQFF.

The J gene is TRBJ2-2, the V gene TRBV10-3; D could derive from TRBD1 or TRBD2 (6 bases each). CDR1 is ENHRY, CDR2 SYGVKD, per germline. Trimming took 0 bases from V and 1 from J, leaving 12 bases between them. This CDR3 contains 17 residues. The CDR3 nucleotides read TGTGCCATCAGTGAGTCAGGGGGGATCGTGAACACCGGGGAGCTGTTTTTT. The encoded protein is CAISESGGIVNTGELFF.

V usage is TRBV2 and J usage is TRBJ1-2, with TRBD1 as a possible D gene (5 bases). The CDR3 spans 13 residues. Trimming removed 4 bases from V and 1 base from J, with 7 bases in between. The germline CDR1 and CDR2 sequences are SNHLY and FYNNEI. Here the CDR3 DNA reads TGTGCCAGCAGTGGGGGGGTTAACTATGGCTACACCTTC. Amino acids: CASSGGVNYGYTF.

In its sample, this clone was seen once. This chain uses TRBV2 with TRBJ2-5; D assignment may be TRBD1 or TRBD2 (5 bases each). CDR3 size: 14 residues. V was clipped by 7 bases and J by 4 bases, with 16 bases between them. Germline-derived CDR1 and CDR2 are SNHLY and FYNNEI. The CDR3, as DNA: TGTGCCAGCAACACGGTCCCAGGGACAGAGACCCAGTACTTC. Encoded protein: CASNTVPGTETQYF.

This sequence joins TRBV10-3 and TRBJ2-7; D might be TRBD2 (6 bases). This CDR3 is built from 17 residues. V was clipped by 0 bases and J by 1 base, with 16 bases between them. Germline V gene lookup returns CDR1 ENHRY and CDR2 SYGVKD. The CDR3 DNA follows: TGTGCCATCAGTGAGTCGATCTTGGGTAGCGGTTCCTACGAGCAGTACTTC. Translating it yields CAISESILGSGSYEQYF.

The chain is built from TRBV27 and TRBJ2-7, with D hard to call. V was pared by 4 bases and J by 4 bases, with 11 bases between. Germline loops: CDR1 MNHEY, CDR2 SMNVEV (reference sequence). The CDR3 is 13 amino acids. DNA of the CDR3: TGTGCCAGCAGTTCTCATAACTCTTACGAGCAGTACTTC. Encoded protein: CASSSHNSYEQYF.

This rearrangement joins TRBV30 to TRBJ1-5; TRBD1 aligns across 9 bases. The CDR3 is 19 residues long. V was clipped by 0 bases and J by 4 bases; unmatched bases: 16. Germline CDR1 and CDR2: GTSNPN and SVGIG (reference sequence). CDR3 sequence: CAWSVRGVGQGIKNQPQHF. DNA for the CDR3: TGTGCCTGGAGTGTACGAGGGGTGGGACAGGGCATAAAAAATCAGCCCCAGCATTTT. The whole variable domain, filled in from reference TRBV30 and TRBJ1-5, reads SQTIHQWPATLVQPVGSPLSLECTVEGTSNPNLYWYRQAAGRGLQLLFYSVGIGQISSEVPQNLSASRPQDRQFILSSKKLLLSDSGFYLCAWSVRGVGQGIKNQPQHFGDGTRLSIL.

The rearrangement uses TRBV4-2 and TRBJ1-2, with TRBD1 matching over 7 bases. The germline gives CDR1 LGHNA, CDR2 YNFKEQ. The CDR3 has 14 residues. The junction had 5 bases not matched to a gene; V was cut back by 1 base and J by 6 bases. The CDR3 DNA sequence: TGTGCCAGCAGCCAAGGGGGTCAGGGGGATGGCTACACCTTC. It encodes CASSQGGQGDGYTF.

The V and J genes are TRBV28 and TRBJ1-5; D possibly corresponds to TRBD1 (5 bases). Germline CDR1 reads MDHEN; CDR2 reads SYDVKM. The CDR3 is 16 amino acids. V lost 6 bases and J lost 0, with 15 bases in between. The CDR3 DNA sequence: TGTGCCAGCAGCCCAAGTGCAGGGCTTAGCAATCAGCCCCAGCATTTT. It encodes CASSPSAGLSNQPQHF.

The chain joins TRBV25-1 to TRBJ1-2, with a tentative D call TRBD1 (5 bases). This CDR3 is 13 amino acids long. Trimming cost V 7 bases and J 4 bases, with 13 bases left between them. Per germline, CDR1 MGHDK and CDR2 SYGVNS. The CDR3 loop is CASNGREVYGYTF. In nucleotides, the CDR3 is TGTGCCAGCAATGGCAGGGAGGTCTATGGCTACACCTTC.

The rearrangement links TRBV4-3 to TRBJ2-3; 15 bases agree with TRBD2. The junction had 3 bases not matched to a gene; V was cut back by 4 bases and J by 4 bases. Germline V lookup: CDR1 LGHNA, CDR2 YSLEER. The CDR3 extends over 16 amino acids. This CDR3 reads CASSRRTSGRADTQYF. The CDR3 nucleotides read TGCGCCAGCAGCCGCAGGACTAGCGGGAGGGCAGATACGCAGTATTTT.

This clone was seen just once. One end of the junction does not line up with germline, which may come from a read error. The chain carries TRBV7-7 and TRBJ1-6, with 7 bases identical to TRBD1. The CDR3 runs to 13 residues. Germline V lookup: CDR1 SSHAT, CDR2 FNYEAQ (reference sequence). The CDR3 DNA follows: TGTGCTAGCAGCTTAGGGACAGACTCACCCCTCCACTTT. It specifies CASSLGTDSPLHF.

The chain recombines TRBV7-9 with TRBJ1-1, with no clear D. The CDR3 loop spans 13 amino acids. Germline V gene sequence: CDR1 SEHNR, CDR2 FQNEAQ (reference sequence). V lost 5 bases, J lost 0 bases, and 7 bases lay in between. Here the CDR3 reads CASSKGVNTEAFF. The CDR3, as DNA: TGTGCCAGCAGCAAGGGAGTGAACACTGAAGCTTTCTTT.

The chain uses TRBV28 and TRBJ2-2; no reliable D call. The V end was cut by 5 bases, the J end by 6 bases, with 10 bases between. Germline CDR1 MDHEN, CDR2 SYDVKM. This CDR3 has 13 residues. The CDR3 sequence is CASSVGAPGELFF. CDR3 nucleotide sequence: TGTGCCAGCAGTGTGGGTGCCCCCGGGGAGCTGTTTTTT.

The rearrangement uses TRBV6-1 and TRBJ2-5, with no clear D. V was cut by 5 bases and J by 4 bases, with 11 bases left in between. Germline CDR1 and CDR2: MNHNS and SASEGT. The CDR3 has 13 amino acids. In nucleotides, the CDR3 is TGTGCCAGCAGTAATAGTGAGGTAGAGACCCAGTACTTC. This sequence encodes CASSNSEVETQYF.

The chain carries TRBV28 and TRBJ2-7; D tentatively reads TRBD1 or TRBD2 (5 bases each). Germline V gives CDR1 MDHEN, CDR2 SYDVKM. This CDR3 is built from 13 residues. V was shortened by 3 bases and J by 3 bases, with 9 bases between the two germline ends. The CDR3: CASSLGTLYEQYF. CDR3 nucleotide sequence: TGTGCCAGCAGTTTGGGGACCCTCTACGAGCAGTACTTC.

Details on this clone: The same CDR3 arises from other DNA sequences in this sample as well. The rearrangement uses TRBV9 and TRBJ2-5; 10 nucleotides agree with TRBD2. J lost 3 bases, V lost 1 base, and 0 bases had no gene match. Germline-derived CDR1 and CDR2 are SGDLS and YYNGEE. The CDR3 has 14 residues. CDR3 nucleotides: TGTGCCAGCAGCGTACTAGCGGGGGAAGAGACCCAGTACTTC. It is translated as CASSVLAGEETQYF.

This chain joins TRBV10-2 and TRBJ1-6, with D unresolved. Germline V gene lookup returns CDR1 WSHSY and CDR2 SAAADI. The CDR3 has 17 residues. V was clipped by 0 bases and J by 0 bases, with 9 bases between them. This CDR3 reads CASSESGFSSYNSPLHF. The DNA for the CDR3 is TGCGCCAGCAGTGAGTCAGGTTTTAGCTCCTATAATTCACCCCTCCACTTT.

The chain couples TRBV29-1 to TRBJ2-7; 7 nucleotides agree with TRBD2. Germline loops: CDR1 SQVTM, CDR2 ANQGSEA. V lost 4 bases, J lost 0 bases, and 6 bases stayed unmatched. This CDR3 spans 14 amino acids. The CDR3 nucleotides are TGCAGCGTTGGTTATGCGGGGGACTCCTACGAGCAGTACTTC. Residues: CSVGYAGDSYEQYF.

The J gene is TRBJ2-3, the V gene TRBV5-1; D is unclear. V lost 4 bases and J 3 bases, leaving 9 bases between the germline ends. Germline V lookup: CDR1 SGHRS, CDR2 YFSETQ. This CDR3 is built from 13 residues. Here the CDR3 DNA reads TGCGCCAGCAGCGTAAGTTGGACAGATACGCAGTATTTT. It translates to CASSVSWTDTQYF.

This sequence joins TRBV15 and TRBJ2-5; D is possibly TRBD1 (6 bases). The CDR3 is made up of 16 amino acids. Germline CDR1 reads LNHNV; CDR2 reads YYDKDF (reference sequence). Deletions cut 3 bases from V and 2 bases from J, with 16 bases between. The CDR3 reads CATSRAWQGPQETQYF. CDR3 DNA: TGTGCCACCAGCAGGGCTTGGCAGGGGCCTCAAGAGACCCAGTACTTC.

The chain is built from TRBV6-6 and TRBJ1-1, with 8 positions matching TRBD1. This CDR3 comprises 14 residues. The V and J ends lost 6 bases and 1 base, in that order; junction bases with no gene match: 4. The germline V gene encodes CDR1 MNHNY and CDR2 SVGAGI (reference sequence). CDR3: CASRWGQENTEAFF. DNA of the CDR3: TGTGCCAGCAGGTGGGGACAGGAGAACACTGAAGCTTTCTTT.